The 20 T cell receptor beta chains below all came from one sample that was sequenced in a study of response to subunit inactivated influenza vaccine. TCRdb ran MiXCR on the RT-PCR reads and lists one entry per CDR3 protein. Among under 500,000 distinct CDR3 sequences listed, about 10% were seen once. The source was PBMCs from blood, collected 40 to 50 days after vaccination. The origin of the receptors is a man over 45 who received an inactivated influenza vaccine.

The CDR3 coding sequence is TGCAGTGCTAGATGGCTAGCGGGGGGGCGGACATACAATGAGCAGTTCTTC. It encodes CSARWLAGGRTYNEQFF. The genes are TRBV20-1 and TRBJ2-1; 12 bases line up with TRBD2. J lost 4 bases, V lost 2 bases, and 9 bases had no gene match. CDR1 and CDR2 from the germline V gene are DFQATT and SNEGSKA (reference sequence). This CDR3 has 17 amino acids.

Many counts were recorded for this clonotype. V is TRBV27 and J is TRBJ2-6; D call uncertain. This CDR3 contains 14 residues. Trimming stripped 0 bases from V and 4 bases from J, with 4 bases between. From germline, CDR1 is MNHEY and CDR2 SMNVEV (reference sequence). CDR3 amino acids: CASSLSAGANVLTF. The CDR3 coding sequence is TGTGCCAGCAGTTTATCGGCCGGGGCCAACGTCCTGACTTTC.

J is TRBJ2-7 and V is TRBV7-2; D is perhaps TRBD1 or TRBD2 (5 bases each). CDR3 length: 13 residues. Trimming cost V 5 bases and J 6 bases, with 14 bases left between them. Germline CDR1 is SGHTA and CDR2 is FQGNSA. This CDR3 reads CASSEGPLLEQYF. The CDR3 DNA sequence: TGTGCCAGCAGCGAGGGGCCCCTCCTCGAGCAGTACTTC.

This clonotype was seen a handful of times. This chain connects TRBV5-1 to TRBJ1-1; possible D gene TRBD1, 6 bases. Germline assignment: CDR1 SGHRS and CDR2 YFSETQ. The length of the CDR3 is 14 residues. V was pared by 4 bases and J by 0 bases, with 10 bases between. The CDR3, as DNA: TGCGCCAGCAGCGTGGGGACATTGAACACTGAAGCTTTCTTT. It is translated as CASSVGTLNTEAFF.

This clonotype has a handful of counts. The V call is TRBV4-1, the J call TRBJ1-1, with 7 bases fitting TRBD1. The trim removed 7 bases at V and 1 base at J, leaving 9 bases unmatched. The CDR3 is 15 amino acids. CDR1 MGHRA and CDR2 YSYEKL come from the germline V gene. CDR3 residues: CASNHPGQRNTEAFF. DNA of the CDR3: TGCGCCAGCAACCATCCGGGACAGAGGAACACTGAAGCTTTCTTT.

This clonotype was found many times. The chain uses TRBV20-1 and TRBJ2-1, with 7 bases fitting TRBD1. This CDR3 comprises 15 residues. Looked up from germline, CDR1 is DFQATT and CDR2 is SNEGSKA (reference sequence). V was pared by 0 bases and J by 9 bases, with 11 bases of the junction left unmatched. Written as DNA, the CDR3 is TGCAGTGCTAGAGATTACCTTAAAGGGGGCGGTGAGCAGTTCTTC. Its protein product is CSARDYLKGGGEQFF.

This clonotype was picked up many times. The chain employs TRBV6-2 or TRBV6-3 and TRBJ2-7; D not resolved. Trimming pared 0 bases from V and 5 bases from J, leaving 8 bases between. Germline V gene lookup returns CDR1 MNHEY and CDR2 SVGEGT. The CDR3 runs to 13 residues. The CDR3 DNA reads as TGTGCCAGCAGTTACTCACCCGGGCACGAGCAGTACTTC. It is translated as CASSYSPGHEQYF.

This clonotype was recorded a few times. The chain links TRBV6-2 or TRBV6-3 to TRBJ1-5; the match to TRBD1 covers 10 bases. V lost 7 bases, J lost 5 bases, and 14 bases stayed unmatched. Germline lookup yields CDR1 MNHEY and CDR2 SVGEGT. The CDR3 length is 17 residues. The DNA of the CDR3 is TGTGCCAGCAACGGTAGACAGGGGGCAACGTATGATCAGCCCCAGCATTTT. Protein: CASNGRQGATYDQPQHF.

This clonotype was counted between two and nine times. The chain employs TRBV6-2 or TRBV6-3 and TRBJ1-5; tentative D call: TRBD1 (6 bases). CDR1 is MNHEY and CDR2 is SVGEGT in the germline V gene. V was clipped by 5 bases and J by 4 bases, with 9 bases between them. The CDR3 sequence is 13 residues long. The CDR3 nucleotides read TGTGCCAGCAGTAACGGACAGAATCAGCCCCAGCATTTT. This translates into CASSNGQNQPQHF.

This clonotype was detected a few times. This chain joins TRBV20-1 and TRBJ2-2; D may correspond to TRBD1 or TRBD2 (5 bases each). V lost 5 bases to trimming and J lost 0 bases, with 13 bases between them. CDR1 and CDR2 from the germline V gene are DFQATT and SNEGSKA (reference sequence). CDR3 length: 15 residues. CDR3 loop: CSAVSPGPNTGELFF. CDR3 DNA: TGCAGTGCTGTCAGTCCGGGGCCGAACACCGGGGAGCTGTTTTTT.

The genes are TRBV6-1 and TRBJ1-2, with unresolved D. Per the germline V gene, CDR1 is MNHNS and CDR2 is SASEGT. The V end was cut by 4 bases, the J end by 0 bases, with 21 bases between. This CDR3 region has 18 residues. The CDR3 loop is CASSADRGLFAANYGYTF. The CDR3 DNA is TGTGCCAGCAGTGCCGACCGTGGGTTGTTCGCGGCTAACTATGGCTACACCTTC.

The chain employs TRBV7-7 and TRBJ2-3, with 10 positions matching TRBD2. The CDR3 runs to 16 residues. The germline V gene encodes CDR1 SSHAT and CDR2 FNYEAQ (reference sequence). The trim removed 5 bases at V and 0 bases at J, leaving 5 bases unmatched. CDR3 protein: CASSPSGRGSTDTQYF. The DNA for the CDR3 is TGTGCCAGCAGCCCTAGCGGGAGAGGCAGCACAGATACGCAGTATTTT. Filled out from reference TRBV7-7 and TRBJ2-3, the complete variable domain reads GAGVSQSPRYKVTKRGQDVTLRCDPISSHATLYWYQQALGQGPEFLTYFNYEAQPDKSGLPSDRFSAERPEGSISTLTIQRTEQRDSAMYRCASSPSGRGSTDTQYFGPGTRLTVL.

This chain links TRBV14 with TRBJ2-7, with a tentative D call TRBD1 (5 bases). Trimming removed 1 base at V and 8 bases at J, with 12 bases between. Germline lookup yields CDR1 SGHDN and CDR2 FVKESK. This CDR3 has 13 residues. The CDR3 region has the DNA TGTGCCAGCAGCCAAGTCATTCAGGGAAAGCAGTACTTC. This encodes CASSQVIQGKQYF.

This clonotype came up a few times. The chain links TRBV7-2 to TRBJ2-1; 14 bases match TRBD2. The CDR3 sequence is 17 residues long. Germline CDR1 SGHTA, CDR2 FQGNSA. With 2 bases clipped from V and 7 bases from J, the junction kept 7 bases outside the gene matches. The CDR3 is CASSLQSGTSGGNEQFF. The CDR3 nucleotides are TGTGCCAGCAGCTTACAATCCGGGACTAGCGGGGGTAATGAGCAGTTCTTC.

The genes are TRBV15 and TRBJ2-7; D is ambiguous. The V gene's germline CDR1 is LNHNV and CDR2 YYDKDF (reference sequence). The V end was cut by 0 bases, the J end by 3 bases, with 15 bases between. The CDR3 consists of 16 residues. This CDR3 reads CATSRDLSDGDYEQYF. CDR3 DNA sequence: TGTGCCACCAGCAGAGACTTGTCGGATGGGGACTACGAGCAGTACTTC.

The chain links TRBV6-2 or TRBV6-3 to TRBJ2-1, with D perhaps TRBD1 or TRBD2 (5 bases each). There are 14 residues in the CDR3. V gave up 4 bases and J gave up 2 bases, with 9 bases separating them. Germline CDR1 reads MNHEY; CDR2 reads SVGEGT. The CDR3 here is CASSFLGAYNEQFF. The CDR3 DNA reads TGTGCCAGCAGTTTCCTGGGGGCCTACAATGAGCAGTTCTTC.

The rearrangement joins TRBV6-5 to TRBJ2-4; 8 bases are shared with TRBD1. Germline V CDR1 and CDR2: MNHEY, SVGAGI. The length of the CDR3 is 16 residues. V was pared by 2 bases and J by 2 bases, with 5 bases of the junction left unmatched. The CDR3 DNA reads TGTGCCAGCAGTTACGCCCAGGGGGCGTCCAAAAACATTCAGTACTTC. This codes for CASSYAQGASKNIQYF.

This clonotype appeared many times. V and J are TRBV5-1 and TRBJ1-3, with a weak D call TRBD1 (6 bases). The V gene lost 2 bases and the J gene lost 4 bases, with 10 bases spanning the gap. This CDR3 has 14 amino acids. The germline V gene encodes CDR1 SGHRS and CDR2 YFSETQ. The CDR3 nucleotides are TGCGCCAGCAGCTTAACAGGGTTCGGAAACACCATATATTTT. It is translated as CASSLTGFGNTIYF.

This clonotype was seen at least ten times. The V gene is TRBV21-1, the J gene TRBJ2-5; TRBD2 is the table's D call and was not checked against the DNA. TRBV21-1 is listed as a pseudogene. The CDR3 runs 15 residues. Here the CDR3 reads CASSKATDPGETQYF. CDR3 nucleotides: TGTGCCAGCAGCAAGGCGACAGACCCGGGGGAGACCCAGTACTTC.

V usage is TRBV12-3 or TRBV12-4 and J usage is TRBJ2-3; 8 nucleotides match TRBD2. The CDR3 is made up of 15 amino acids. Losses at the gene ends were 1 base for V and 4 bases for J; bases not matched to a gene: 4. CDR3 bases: TGTGCCAGCAGTTTAGAAGCGGGAGCCTCAGATACGCAGTATTTT. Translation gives CASSLEAGASDTQYF.